These 15 T cell receptor beta chains came from one sample sequenced in a study of beta chain features in type 1 diabetes. Sequenced material consisted of expressed TCRB transcripts (all of the isolated RNA was reverse transcribed). Sequencing used immunoSEQ multiplex PCR; TCRdb keeps in-frame clones, though not all of them. Of 250,000 to 350,000 clones in the sample, around 15% are singletons; the top ten hold more than 6.5%. Sequencing was done on a sample of central memory CD4+ T cells from blood. The source of these receptors is a man aged 25 to 40 in good health.

The chain employs TRBV25-1 and TRBJ1-5; 7 nucleotides align to TRBD1. Per the germline V gene, CDR1 is MGHDK and CDR2 is SYGVNS. V lost 4 bases to trimming and J lost 4 bases; unmatched junction nucleotides: 4. The CDR3 is 14 residues long. CDR3 coding DNA: TGTGCCAGCAGTGTCACAGGGGTTAATCAGCCCCAGCATTTT. This sequence encodes CASSVTGVNQPQHF. The variable domain in full, with the rest retrieved from reference TRBV25-1 and TRBJ1-5, is EADIYQTPRYLVIGTGKKITLECSQTMGHDKMYWYQQDPGMELHLIHYSYGVNSTEKGDLSSESTVSRIRTEHFPLTLESARPSHTSQYLCASSVTGVNQPQHFGDGTRLSIL.

This chain uses TRBV7-2 with TRBJ1-1, with 9 bases identical to TRBD1. There are 14 residues in the CDR3. The germline V gene has CDR1 SGHTA and CDR2 FQGNSA. V lost 2 bases, J lost 5 bases, and 3 bases stayed unmatched. CDR3 sequence (DNA): TGTGCCAGCAGCTTATTTGGACAGGGGACTGAAGCTTTCTTT. Protein product: CASSLFGQGTEAFF.

This clone showed up just a few times. The rearrangement joins TRBV25-1 to TRBJ2-7; D not resolved. Trimming took 5 bases from V and 5 from J, leaving 13 bases between them. The germline CDR1 and CDR2 sequences are MGHDK and SYGVNS. This CDR3 is built from 13 residues. The DNA of the CDR3 is TGTGCCAGCAGTAAGATAAGCGTTAACGAGCAGTACTTC. This translates into CASSKISVNEQYF.

This clone has just a few counts. The chain links TRBV6-6 to TRBJ1-1, with unresolved D. The CDR3 covers 12 residues. Germline V gene sequence: CDR1 MNHNY, CDR2 SVGAGI (reference sequence). Trimming cost V 6 bases and J 1 base, with 6 bases left between them. The CDR3 DNA reads as TGTGCCAGCAGGACACCGAACACTGAAGCTTTCTTT. It encodes CASRTPNTEAFF.

CDR3 protein: CASSLSPGLAGPGELFF. DNA of the CDR3: TGTGCCAGCAGCTTATCCCCCGGACTAGCGGGACCCGGGGAGCTGTTTTTT. The chain employs TRBV5-6 and TRBJ2-2; 12 bases agree with TRBD2. V trimming: 2 bases; J trimming: 6 bases; junction bases outside the gene matches: 8. From germline, CDR1 is SGHDT and CDR2 YYEEEE. The CDR3 spans 17 residues.

The chain has TRBV6-5 and TRBJ1-6, with TRBD1 identical over 7 bases. Germline assignment: CDR1 MNHEY and CDR2 SVGAGI. The CDR3 runs to 15 residues. The trim removed 5 bases at V and 0 bases at J, leaving 1 base unmatched. CDR3 in amino acids: CASSAGGSYNSPLHF. CDR3 in DNA: TGTGCCAGCAGTGCAGGGGGCTCCTATAATTCACCCCTCCACTTT.

Concerning this clone itself: A junction end diverges from the germline sequence, so it may reflect a read error. The chain combines TRBV6-5 with TRBJ1-2, with TRBD1 as a possible D gene (5 bases). This CDR3 has 14 amino acids. Germline lookup yields CDR1 MNHEY and CDR2 SVGAGI. The CDR3 region is CAISDQGVGYGYTF. CDR3 nucleotide sequence: TGTGCCATCAGTGACCAGGGAGTGGGATATGGCTACACCTTC.

The rearrangement links TRBV7-3 to TRBJ2-3; 8 bases match TRBD2. The trim removed 5 bases at V and 7 bases at J, leaving 11 bases unmatched. In germline, CDR1 is SGHTA, CDR2 FQGTGA. The CDR3 sequence is 15 residues long. The CDR3 DNA sequence: TGTGCCAGCAGCCAGCCAAGCGGGAGTACGTATACGCAGTATTTT. Protein: CASSQPSGSTYTQYF. Looking up the rest from reference TRBV7-3 and TRBJ2-3 gives the full variable domain: GAGVSQTPSNKVTEKGKYVELRCDPISGHTALYWYRQSLGQGPEFLIYFQGTGAADDSGLPNDRFFAVRPEGSVSTLKIQRTERGDSAVYLCASSQPSGSTYTQYFGPGTRLTVL.

The CDR3 bases are TGTGCCAGCAGCGGAGGGGGCCTACCCAGCTCCTACAATGAGCAGTTCTTC. It translates to CASSGGGLPSSYNEQFF. The rearrangement uses TRBV9 and TRBJ2-1; 7 bases map to TRBD1. V dropped 3 bases and J dropped 0; count of bases not matched to a gene: 9. CDR1 SGDLS and CDR2 YYNGEE come from the germline V gene. The CDR3 sequence is 17 residues long.

This clone was observed a handful of times. This chain uses TRBV6-6 with TRBJ1-4, with D tentatively TRBD1 (5 bases). Trimming shortened V by 5 bases and J by 7 bases, and 14 bases separated the two germline ends. Germline CDR1 and CDR2: MNHNY and SVGAGI (reference sequence). This CDR3 has 14 amino acids. The CDR3 DNA reads TGTGCCAGCAGTACCGCTTCGGGGGGTGAAAAACTGTTTTTT. Translated: CASSTASGGEKLFF.

This clone occurred a few times. For the CDR3, the DNA is TGTGCCAGCAGTTGGGAGGGACAGGGGGCCTATGAGCAGTTCTTC. This gives the protein CASSWEGQGAYEQFF. The rearrangement links TRBV27 to TRBJ2-1; 12 bases line up with TRBD1. The germline gives CDR1 MNHEY, CDR2 SMNVEV (reference sequence). The CDR3 has 15 amino acids. Unmatched junction bases numbered 6, after V lost 4 bases and J lost 8 bases.

This clone turned up a few times. The chain is built from TRBV6-5 and TRBJ2-7; TRBD1 aligns across 7 bases. Germline CDR1 reads MNHEY; CDR2 reads SVGAGI. The CDR3 is 13 residues long. Germline trimming cut 10 bases from V and 7 bases from J; bases unmatched to any gene: 13. The CDR3 DNA reads as TGTGCCACCCTCCGGGACAGCCCTCGGGAGCAGTACTTC. The encoded protein is CATLRDSPREQYF.

The chain couples TRBV7-9 to TRBJ1-3; D gene ambiguous. This CDR3 is built from 14 residues. Germline values: CDR1 SEHNR, CDR2 FQNEAQ (reference sequence). With 5 bases removed from V and 4 bases from J, the gap between germline ends came to 12 bases. In DNA, the CDR3 is TGTGCCAGCAGCCTACTTAACCCCGGAAACACCATATATTTT. Amino acids: CASSLLNPGNTIYF.

This clone was observed a handful of times. The CDR3 region has the DNA TGTGCCAGCAGCTTAGCGGTAGGACAGGGGATGAACACTGAAGCTTTCTTT. It specifies CASSLAVGQGMNTEAFF. The chain links TRBV7-2 to TRBJ1-1; 9 positions match TRBD1. Germline trimming cut 0 bases from V and 0 bases from J; bases unmatched to any gene: 5. The CDR3 extends over 17 amino acids. Germline V gene lookup returns CDR1 SGHTA and CDR2 FQGNSA.

This clone has more than one count but fewer than ten. The gene calls are TRBV7-2 and TRBJ2-5, with a possible D match to TRBD1 (5 bases). The germline V and J ends were trimmed by 5 bases and 1 base, with 17 bases remaining between them. The CDR3 spans 16 residues. Germline V gene sequence: CDR1 SGHTA, CDR2 FQGNSA. The CDR3 region has the DNA TGTGCCAGCAGCCCACGGATTGGGCAGGGCCAAGAGACCCAGTACTTC. It encodes CASSPRIGQGQETQYF.